Listed here is a single T cell receptor beta chain. This entry is derived from a study of blood T cell repertoires in COVID-19. Study details: The United States, Italy and Spain provided the acute and convalescent COVID-19 samples.

Per the study methods: Reference gene primer amplification yielded estimated nucleated cell counts. The protocol was immunoSEQ multiplex PCR, while the TCRdb copy is restricted to in-frame clones and leaves out a portion. That table supplies the V and J calls and clone size; D and trimming were determined from the DNA. Of about 260,000 clones in the sample, 80% to 90% were seen once. This clonotype originated in a woman in her forties or fifties with acute or convalescent COVID-19. The specimen was peripheral blood.

For the CDR3, the DNA is TGCGCCAGCGGATCGCAGGGGGCTGGTACTGAAGCTTTCTTT. This sequence encodes CASGSQGAGTEAFF. The V and J genes are TRBV5-1 and TRBJ1-1; the match to TRBD1 covers 8 bases. Germline lookup yields CDR1 SGHRS and CDR2 YFSETQ. This CDR3 has 14 residues. V was clipped by 7 bases and J by 5 bases; unmatched bases: 10.